The 23 T cell receptor beta chains reported below all come from one sample, sequenced in a study of T cell responses to AZD1222 COVID-19 vaccine. Produced via immunoSEQ multiplex PCR; TCRdb's table is partial and in-frame only. The sample carries 100,000 to 150,000 clones, over 80% recorded once. The sample here was peripheral blood, taken on day 0 of AZD1222 vaccination. All receptors derive from an adult in good health.

J is TRBJ1-3 and V is TRBV7-6; D gene ambiguous. The CDR3 contains 14 residues. Germline lookup yields CDR1 SGHVS and CDR2 FNYEAQ. V was pared by 2 bases and J by 1 base, with 6 bases between. The CDR3 spells CASSLMDSGNTIYF. The CDR3 DNA is TGTGCCAGCAGCTTAATGGATTCTGGAAACACCATATATTTT.

This chain uses TRBV11-1 with TRBJ2-1; 8 bases are shared with TRBD1. The V segment lost 5 bases and the J segment 10 bases; nucleotides outside the gene matches: 10. This CDR3 contains 14 residues. The V gene's germline CDR1 is SGHAT and CDR2 FQDESV (reference sequence). The CDR3 DNA sequence: TGTGCCAGCAGCCATTCAGGGGGCCCGGGGGAGCAGTTCTTC. Amino acids: CASSHSGGPGEQFF.

This chain links TRBV30 with TRBJ2-1; TRBD2 agrees at 12 bases. The CDR3 is made up of 14 amino acids. Germline V lookup: CDR1 GTSNPN, CDR2 SVGIG (reference sequence). The ends lost 4 bases at V and 3 bases at J; junction bases unmatched: 1. The CDR3 sequence is CAWTGLAGYNEQFF. In DNA, the CDR3 is TGTGCCTGGACGGGACTAGCGGGCTACAATGAGCAGTTCTTC.

This sequence joins TRBV5-1 and TRBJ2-5; D is ambiguous. The CDR3 totals 12 residues. Per the germline V gene, CDR1 is SGHRS and CDR2 is YFSETQ. V was pared by 3 bases and J by 5 bases, with 8 bases between. The CDR3 here is CASSSTVETQYF. The CDR3 nucleotides read TGCGCCAGCAGCTCGACGGTGGAGACCCAGTACTTC.

The chain joins TRBV7-8 to TRBJ1-1; unclear D gene. Trimming pared 2 bases from V and 5 bases from J, leaving 6 bases between. The CDR3 runs 12 residues. Germline CDR1 and CDR2: SGHVS and FQNEAQ. This CDR3 reads CASSLRRTEAFF. The CDR3 coding sequence is TGTGCCAGCAGCTTAAGGAGGACTGAAGCTTTCTTT.

V is TRBV15 and J is TRBJ2-3; a possible D gene is TRBD2 (6 bases). The CDR3 covers 16 residues. The germline V and J ends were trimmed by 3 bases and 2 bases, with 15 bases remaining between them. Per the germline V gene, CDR1 is LNHNV and CDR2 is YYDKDF (reference sequence). CDR3 loop: CATSRGGPKHTDTQYF. As DNA, the CDR3 is TGTGCCACCAGCAGGGGGGGACCCAAACACACAGATACGCAGTATTTT.

The CDR3 DNA reads TGTGCCATCCATCAGGGGTCCGGTGGCTACACCTTC. Residues: CAIHQGSGGYTF. The chain combines TRBV10-3 with TRBJ1-2; a weak D match, TRBD1 (6 bases). CDR1 and CDR2 from the germline V gene are ENHRY and SYGVKD. The CDR3 spans 12 residues. The V and J ends lost 8 bases and 7 bases respectively, with 14 bases between them.

The gene calls are TRBV19 and TRBJ1-2, with D tentatively TRBD1 (5 bases). V was shortened by 7 bases and J by 3 bases, with 18 bases between the two germline ends. The CDR3 consists of 15 residues. Germline V gene data show CDR1 as LNHDA and CDR2 as SQIVND (reference sequence). The CDR3 protein is CASTPREGRDYGYTF. The CDR3 DNA is TGTGCCAGTACCCCCAGAGAGGGGCGCGACTATGGCTACACCTTC.

V usage is TRBV15 and J usage is TRBJ1-5; D remains unclear. Trimming shortened V by 1 base and J by 7 bases, and 8 bases separated the two germline ends. This CDR3 is 13 amino acids long. Germline CDR1 LNHNV, CDR2 YYDKDF (reference sequence). CDR3 in amino acids: CATSRGNAQPQHF. CDR3 sequence (DNA): TGTGCCACCAGCAGAGGGAATGCGCAGCCCCAGCATTTT.

The V gene is TRBV10-3, the J gene TRBJ2-3, with a possible D match to TRBD1 (5 bases). This CDR3 is built from 13 residues. Germline V gene data show CDR1 as ENHRY and CDR2 as SYGVKD. Trimming removed 6 bases at V and 7 bases at J, with 14 bases between. CDR3 coding DNA: TGTGCCATCAGGGGCGTCCAGGGCCATACGCAGTATTTT. Amino acid sequence: CAIRGVQGHTQYF.

This chain connects TRBV7-8 to TRBJ1-5; TRBD1 agrees at 8 bases. Germline values: CDR1 SGHVS, CDR2 FQNEAQ. The CDR3 covers 15 residues. Trimming removed 6 bases from V and 0 bases from J; junction bases left unmatched: 4. The CDR3 is CASSRQGYSNQPQHF. CDR3 sequence (DNA): TGTGCCAGCAGTCGACAGGGGTATAGCAATCAGCCCCAGCATTTT.

The chain is built from TRBV7-9 and TRBJ2-1; 9 nucleotides line up with TRBD2. The CDR3 is 13 amino acids. After removal of 6 bases from V and 3 bases from J, the junction contained 0 bases not matched to a gene. Germline V gives CDR1 SEHNR, CDR2 FQNEAQ (reference sequence). The CDR3 spells CASRLAGYNEQFF. For the CDR3, the DNA is TGTGCCAGCAGACTAGCGGGCTACAATGAGCAGTTCTTC. The full variable domain, in which reference TRBV7-9 and TRBJ2-1 provide the parts outside the CDR3, is DTGVSQNPRHKITKRGQNVTFRCDPISEHNRLYWYRQTLGQGPEFLTYFQNEAQLEKSRLLSDRFSAERPKGSFSTLEIQRTEQGDSAMYLCASRLAGYNEQFFGPGTRLTVL.

This clone has just one count. The chain links TRBV3-1 (or the pseudogene TRBV3-2) to TRBJ1-6, with D unresolved. The germline V gene has CDR1 LGHDT and CDR2 YNNKEL (reference sequence). Trimming took 1 base from V and 8 from J, leaving 12 bases between them. CDR3 length equals 15 residues. CDR3 amino acids: CASSQAWVGDSPLHF. The CDR3, as DNA: TGTGCCAGCAGCCAAGCGTGGGTCGGGGATTCACCCCTCCACTTT.

This rearrangement joins TRBV3-1 (or the pseudogene TRBV3-2) to TRBJ1-1; D possibly corresponds to TRBD1 (5 bases). Per the germline V gene, CDR1 is LGHDT and CDR2 is YNNKEL (reference sequence). Trimming took off 2 bases at V and 4 bases at J, with 11 bases between the two ends. The CDR3 contains 14 residues. CDR3 nucleotide sequence: TGTGCCAGCAGCCAATGGCAGGGTAGCACTGAAGCTTTCTTT. Its protein product is CASSQWQGSTEAFF.

This chain links TRBV6-5 with TRBJ2-1; 7 positions match TRBD2. The CDR3 covers 11 residues. Trimming removed 3 bases from V and 15 bases from J; junction bases left unmatched: 5. Germline V gene data show CDR1 as MNHEY and CDR2 as SVGAGI. The CDR3 DNA reads as TGTGCCAGCAGTTATGGGGGGAGGGTGTTCTTC. This translates into CASSYGGRVFF.

The chain has TRBV1 and TRBJ2-2. TRBV1 represents a pseudogene. CDR3 length: 16 amino acids. Written as DNA, the CDR3 is TGCACCAGCAGCCCCTACGGGACCCGTGGGACCGGGGAGCTGTTTTTT. Translation: CTSSPYGTRGTGELFF.

This clone showed up just once. CDR3 sequence: CASSPPASRNSPLHF. In nucleotides, the CDR3 is TGTGCCAGCTCACCACCGGCTTCTCGTAATTCACCCCTCCACTTT. The chain uses TRBV18 and TRBJ1-6, with D hard to call. CDR1 and CDR2 (germline): KGHSH, LQKENI. The CDR3 is 15 amino acids. V was clipped by 0 bases and J by 6 bases, with 9 bases between them.

The chain uses TRBV5-1 and TRBJ2-7, with D perhaps matching TRBD2 (6 bases). Germline assignment: CDR1 SGHRS and CDR2 YFSETQ. The CDR3 sequence is 15 residues long. V shed 0 bases and J shed 0 bases, with 10 bases lying between them. The CDR3 region has the DNA TGCGCCAGCAGCTTGGGAGGGAGGAGCTCCTACGAGCAGTACTTC. Protein: CASSLGGRSSYEQYF. The complete variable domain, with remaining parts taken from reference TRBV5-1 and TRBJ2-7, reads KAGVTQTPRYLIKTRGQQVTLSCSPISGHRSVSWYQQTPGQGLQFLFEYFSETQRNKGNFPGRFSGRQFSNSRSEMNVSTLELGDSALYLCASSLGGRSSYEQYFGPGTRLTVT.

This clone has more than one count but fewer than ten. The chain is built from TRBV2 and TRBJ2-7, with a tentative D call TRBD2 (6 bases). Germline V gene lookup returns CDR1 SNHLY and CDR2 FYNNEI. V was shortened by 7 bases and J by 1 base, with 11 bases between the two germline ends. The CDR3 sequence is 13 residues long. The CDR3 region is CASILAESYEQYF. CDR3 bases: TGTGCCAGCATTTTAGCGGAATCCTACGAGCAGTACTTC.

The CDR3 bases are TGCGCCAGCAGCCAAGTTGTCGGGAGTTTACTATCTGGGGCCAACGTCCTGACTTTC. This gives the protein CASSQVVGSLLSGANVLTF. This chain uses TRBV4-1 with TRBJ2-6; weak D call: TRBD2 (6 bases). Germline values: CDR1 MGHRA, CDR2 YSYEKL. The CDR3 has 19 amino acids. The germline V and J ends were trimmed by 1 base and 1 base, with 17 bases remaining between them.

The V call is TRBV18, the J call TRBJ2-2; unclear D gene. CDR1 is KGHSH, CDR2 LQKENI, per germline. This CDR3 contains 14 residues. With 0 bases removed from V and 0 bases from J, the gap between germline ends came to 2 bases. CDR3 coding DNA: TGTGCCAGCTCACCACCGACGAACACCGGGGAGCTGTTTTTT. Its protein is CASSPPTNTGELFF.

The chain carries TRBV3-1 (or the pseudogene TRBV3-2) and TRBJ2-3; TRBD2 aligns across 14 bases. V dropped 4 bases and J dropped 5; count of bases not matched to a gene: 5. The V gene's germline CDR1 is LGHDT and CDR2 YNNKEL (reference sequence). The CDR3 loop spans 16 amino acids. The CDR3 sequence is CASSRGLAGGEDTQYF. DNA of the CDR3: TGTGCCAGCAGCCGAGGACTAGCGGGAGGTGAAGATACGCAGTATTTT.

The chain joins TRBV4-1 to TRBJ1-2; perhaps TRBD1 as D (6 bases). The germline V gene encodes CDR1 MGHRA and CDR2 YSYEKL. The CDR3 totals 16 residues. V lost 4 bases to trimming and J lost 6 bases, with 21 bases between them. The chain's CDR3 is CASSPLTGTIGNGYTF. In DNA, the CDR3 is TGCGCCAGCAGCCCTCTTACAGGGACAATAGGGAATGGCTACACCTTC.